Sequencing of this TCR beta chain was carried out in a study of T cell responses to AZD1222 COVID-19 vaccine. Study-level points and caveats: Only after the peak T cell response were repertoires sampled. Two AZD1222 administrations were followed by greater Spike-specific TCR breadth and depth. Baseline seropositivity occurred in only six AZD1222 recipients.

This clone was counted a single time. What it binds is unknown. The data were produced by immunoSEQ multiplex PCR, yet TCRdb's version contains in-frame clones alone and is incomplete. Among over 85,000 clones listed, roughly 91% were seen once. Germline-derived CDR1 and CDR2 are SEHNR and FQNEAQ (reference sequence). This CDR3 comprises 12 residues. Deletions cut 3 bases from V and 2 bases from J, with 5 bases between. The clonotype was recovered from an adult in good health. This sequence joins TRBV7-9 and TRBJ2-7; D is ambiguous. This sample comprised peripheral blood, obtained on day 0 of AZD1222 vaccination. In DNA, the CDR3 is TGTGCCAGCAGCTTGTCGGCCTACGAGCAGTACTTC. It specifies CASSLSAYEQYF. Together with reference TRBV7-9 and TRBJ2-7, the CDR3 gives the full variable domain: DTGVSQNPRHKITKRGQNVTFRCDPISEHNRLYWYRQTLGQGPEFLTYFQNEAQLEKSRLLSDRFSAERPKGSFSTLEIQRTEQGDSAMYLCASSLSAYEQYFGPGTRLTVT.